This T cell receptor (beta chain) was retrieved from a study of T cells in Graves' hyperthyroidism and ophthalmopathy. Overall study findings and caveats: In the blood, most expanded thyroid clonotypes above 0.001 appeared as well. Stable hyperthyroidism and ophthalmopathy were separated using 13 V-J signatures.

RNA transcripts yielded amplified TCR beta CDR3 regions. The primer set for the first-round RT-PCR of the TCR CDR3 was HTBI. TCRdb reprocessed the multiplex PCR reads via MiXCR and lists one record per CDR3 protein. Of about 350,000 distinct CDR3 sequences in the sample, about 15% were seen once. In this sample, this clonotype turned up many times. Its specificity is not known. The study based diagnoses on clinical symptoms, serum thyroxine and TRAb, thyroid ultrasound and orbital computed tomography. The CDR3 spans 11 residues. The V and J ends lost 8 bases and 3 bases respectively, with 4 bases between them. Germline CDR1 SNHLY, CDR2 FYNNEI.

Specimen: blood. The genes are TRBV2 and TRBJ2-2; D unclear. This TCR came from a woman aged 25-40 years with Graves' hyperthyroidism. The CDR3 spells CASQYTGELFF. CDR3 nucleotides: TGTGCCAGCCAGTACACCGGGGAGCTGTTTTTT. Supplemented by reference TRBV2 and TRBJ2-2, the full variable domain reads EPEVTQTPSHQVTQMGQEVILRCVPISNHLYFYWYRQILGQKVEFLVSFYNNEISEKSEIFDDQFSVERPDGSNFTLKIRSTKLEDSAMYFCASQYTGELFFGEGSRLTVL.